The present TCR beta chain was sequenced within a study of a mutant IDH1 vaccine in newly diagnosed glioma (TCRdb year 2021). Background on the whole study: Vaccination began 4-6 weeks after radiotherapy alone, or alongside temozolomide cycles in the chemotherapy-containing groups. Of the approximately 30 treated patients, approximately 60% were male and 37.5% were female, and a mean age of 40.4 years was recorded. Before enrollment, most patients had been given radiochemotherapy with temozolomide as standard therapy, while the rest had received either radiotherapy alone or temozolomide alone. The week-35 safety follow-up took place at visit V12, and the week-47 end of study took place at visit V13. Peripheral blood was drawn at six visits: V03 (baseline), V05, V07, V10, V12 and V13. Longitudinal TCRB deep sequencing was done for some 26 treated patients, wherever samples were available for exploratory analyses.

On the study overall, not on this receptor specifically: The authors stated that sample limitations prevented analyses of patient blood samples from being reproduced. Immune responses induced by the vaccine were seen in roughly 95% of patients across multiple MHC alleles. Selection of PBMC samples for TCRB deep sequencing was based on availability. Pseudoprogression appeared unrelated to alterations in the top peripheral T cell clonotypes detected by TCRB sequencing.

This clone has a handful of counts. Its antigen is currently not known. No much larger clone exists at a distance of one base, and base qualities are not known. From the cysteine up to the phenylalanine, the CDR3 has a length of 13 residues. This entry keeps only the CDR3 DNA: 39 bases, framed from base 1. The junction carries 11 bases between V and J, which are trimmed by 2 bases and 7 bases respectively. The germline V gene (reference sequence) provides CDR1 GTSNPN and CDR2 SVGIG. Libraries came from the immunoSEQ multiplex PCR assay. Rearranged TCR beta chain sequences were amplified using the hsTCRB Kit according to the manufacturer's protocol. An Illumina MiSeq was used to sequence the TCRB libraries. As for the authors' bioinformatics: The proprietary platform of the kit vendor was used for demultiplexing, trimming and gene mapping. Drawn from immuneACCESS, this table holds only the in-frame rearrangements with V and J called that TCRdb kept. Clones are partly lost; checked studies trace under half to an unresolved V gene and leave the rest unexplained. The V and J calls and clone size are taken from that table; D and trimming were inferred from the DNA. A total of approximately 33,000 clones appear in this sample, roughly 71% of them only once. Together, the top ten hold roughly 10% of the sample.

This specimen's time point label, per the study, means: week 47, end of study. A 20-mer mutant IDH1 peptide at 300 micrograms in Montanide made up each vaccine dose, which was injected subcutaneously together with topical imiquimod. Patients received eight vaccinations in weeks 1, 3, 5, 7, 11, 15, 19 and 23, corresponding to visits V03 through V10. Newly diagnosed WHO grade 3 or 4 IDH1-mutant astrocytomas showing loss of nuclear ATRX were present in the donors. The samples were drawn from NOA16, a multicentre, single-arm, open-label phase I trial in Germany that tested a mutant IDH1 peptide vaccine in humans for the first time. The DNeasy Blood and Tissue Kit was used to extract genomic DNA from EDTA blood for TCRB sequencing.

The sequence joins TRBV30 to TRBJ2-2, and possibly TRBD1, on 6 matching bases. The receptor was isolated from a man aged 40-55 years with glioma. This specimen consisted of PBMCs, obtained from a glioma patient whose treatment included an IDH1 peptide vaccine. For the CDR3, the sequence is CAWSPQGYGELFF. The DNA is as follows: TGTGCCTGGAGTCCCCAGGGGTACGGGGAGCTGTTTTTT.